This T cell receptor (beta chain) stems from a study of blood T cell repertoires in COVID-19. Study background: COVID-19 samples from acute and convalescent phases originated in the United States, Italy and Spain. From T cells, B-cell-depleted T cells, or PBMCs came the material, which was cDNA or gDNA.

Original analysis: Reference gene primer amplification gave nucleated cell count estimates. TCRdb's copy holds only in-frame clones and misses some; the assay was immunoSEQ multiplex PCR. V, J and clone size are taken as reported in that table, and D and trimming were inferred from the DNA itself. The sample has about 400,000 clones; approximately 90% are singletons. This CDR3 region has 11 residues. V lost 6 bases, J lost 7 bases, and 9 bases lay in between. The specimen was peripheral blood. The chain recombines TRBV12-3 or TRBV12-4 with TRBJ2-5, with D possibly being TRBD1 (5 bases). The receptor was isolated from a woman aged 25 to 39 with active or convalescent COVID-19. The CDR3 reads CASSLTGTQYF. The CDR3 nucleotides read TGTGCCAGCAGCCTCACAGGGACCCAGTACTTC.